This record looks at one T cell receptor beta chain sequence and its context. Its antigen is undetermined. TCRdb analysed the reads with MiXCR anew, one entry per CDR3 protein. This table holds approximately 120,000 distinct CDR3 sequences, over 25% found once. The data belong to a study of T cell repertoires in cytomegalovirus infection. Study-level information: Recently identified HLA-C-restricted CMV epitopes were among the peptides used. Public signatures in TCR beta pointed to CMV infection and matching HLA type.

Study outcomes and limitations: The cumulative frequency of public TCR beta families distinguished individuals who carried CMV together with the relevant HLA. CMV-specific TCR beta clonotypes restricted by HLA-C were the ones dominating the ex vivo response.

The CDR3 has 14 residues. The V gene's germline CDR1 is SGHRS and CDR2 YFSETQ. Trimming took off 4 bases at V and 6 bases at J, with 14 bases between the two ends. The source was CD8+ T cells from cultured PBMCs, collected from culture after CMV antigen stimulation. V is TRBV5-1 and J is TRBJ2-1, with TRBD2 as a possible D gene (5 bases). This clonotype was sampled from a human donor in good health (CMV status not recorded). Some clones in this sample may be carry-over from other donors' samples. CDR3 DNA: TGCGCCAGCAGCACCTGGGCAGAGGGCAATGAGCAGTTCTTC. Amino acid sequence: CASSTWAEGNEQFF.